The T cell receptor beta chain described here comes from a study of control samples from healthy donors and cancer patients. Using immunoSEQ multiplex PCR, the repertoire was profiled, and TCRdb retains in-frame clones only, with some absent. The sample contains around 180,000 clones, roughly 94% of which appear only once. J lost 7 bases, V lost 4 bases, and 9 bases had no gene match. This CDR3 has 15 residues. The germline V gene has CDR1 SGHRS and CDR2 YFSETQ. The V gene is TRBV5-1, the J gene TRBJ2-1; 9 nucleotides align to TRBD2. The sequence was obtained from a woman aged 18-29 years in good health. Sequenced: blood. This chain's CDR3 is CASSPGWLAGNEQFF. The CDR3, as DNA: TGCGCCAGCAGCCCTGGCTGGCTAGCGGGGAATGAGCAGTTCTTC.